This T cell receptor beta chain was observed in a study of cytomegalovirus exposure and HLA in healthy donors. 13 Jbeta primers and 60 Vbeta primers were used for the PCR. TCRdb's copy holds only in-frame clones and misses some; the assay was immunoSEQ multiplex PCR. The repertoire holds approximately 170,000 clones, with about 85% as singletons. V shed 5 bases, J shed 1 base, and the junction held 6 bases outside the gene matches. CDR1 is SGHVS and CDR2 is FNYEAQ in the germline V gene. This CDR3 region has 15 residues. Samples came from healthy bone marrow donors. The chain is built from TRBV7-6 and TRBJ2-7; 9 bases fit TRBD1. Material for sequencing was PBMCs. The receptor was derived from a man aged 45-65 years in good health and CMV-seropositive. The CDR3 loop reads CASSPGTGPSYEQYF. Here the CDR3 DNA reads TGTGCCAGCAGCCCTGGGACAGGGCCTTCCTACGAGCAGTACTTC.